These 23 T cell receptor beta chains were all obtained from the same sample, sequenced in a study of blood T cell repertoires in COVID-19. TCRdb's copy holds only in-frame clones and misses some; the assay was immunoSEQ multiplex PCR. Of over 120,000 clones in the sample, 70% to 90% are singletons; the top ten hold about 2.6%. Sequenced input: peripheral blood. Receptor source: a human donor with acute or convalescent COVID-19. The donor label of this sample is uncertain.

V usage is TRBV2 and J usage is TRBJ1-3, with 7 bases that match TRBD1. In germline, CDR1 is SNHLY, CDR2 FYNNEI. The ends lost 4 bases at V and 4 bases at J; junction bases unmatched: 1. The length of the CDR3 is 13 residues. CDR3 in DNA: TGTGCCAGCAGTGCACAGGGGGGAAACACCATATATTTT. This gives the protein CASSAQGGNTIYF.

The CDR3 DNA sequence: TGTGCCATCAATCACTACGACTTTATATCTGGAAACACCATATATTTT. As protein: CAINHYDFISGNTIYF. The genes are TRBV10-3 and TRBJ1-3; D is unclear. The V end was cut by 7 bases, the J end by 1 base, with 17 bases between. Germline V gene data show CDR1 as ENHRY and CDR2 as SYGVKD. This CDR3 has 16 amino acids.

The rearrangement links TRBV19 to TRBJ1-5, with D hard to call. CDR3 length equals 14 residues. V was clipped by 4 bases and J by 2 bases, with 9 bases between them. CDR1 and CDR2 (germline): LNHDA, SQIVND (reference sequence). The CDR3: CASSRRLGNQPQHF. The DNA of the CDR3 is TGTGCCAGTAGTAGAAGACTCGGCAATCAGCCCCAGCATTTT.

The V and J genes are TRBV15 and TRBJ2-1, with TRBD2 matching 7 bases. V gave up 0 bases and J gave up 2 bases; unmatched junction bases: 1. CDR1 LNHNV and CDR2 YYDKDF come from the germline V gene (reference sequence). The CDR3 runs 15 residues. Here the CDR3 reads CATSRERGTYNEQFF. The CDR3 DNA reads as TGTGCCACCAGCAGAGAGCGGGGGACCTACAATGAGCAGTTCTTC.

The V and J genes are TRBV6-5 and TRBJ1-2; the match to TRBD1 covers 7 bases. V shed 2 bases and J 6 bases; nucleotides not matched to a gene: 9. The CDR3 is 15 amino acids. Germline CDR1 is MNHEY and CDR2 is SVGAGI. The CDR3 region is CASSYPGDRADGYTF. The DNA of the CDR3 is TGTGCCAGCAGTTACCCAGGGGACAGAGCTGATGGCTACACCTTC.

The gene calls are TRBV5-4 and TRBJ2-7, with 8 bases lining up with TRBD1. The CDR3 runs to 13 residues. V gave up 3 bases and J gave up 6 bases; unmatched junction bases: 5. CDR1 is SGHNT, CDR2 YYREEE, per germline (reference sequence). The CDR3 coding sequence is TGTGCCAGCAGCTGGGGACAGGCGGGCGAGCAGTACGTC. It is translated as CASSWGQAGEQYV.

The chain joins TRBV19 to TRBJ2-1, with D perhaps matching TRBD2 (5 bases). The CDR3 is 16 residues long. Germline CDR1 is LNHDA and CDR2 is SQIVND (reference sequence). Trimming took off 11 bases at V and 0 bases at J, with 20 bases between the two ends. CDR3 sequence (DNA): TGTGCCTCAAAGGCCGGCGGGCGGAGCTCCTACAATGAGCAGTTCTTC. Its protein is CASKAGGRSSYNEQFF.

The chain carries TRBV7-8 and TRBJ1-5, with D unclear. The CDR3 is made up of 14 amino acids. The V end was cut by 1 base, the J end by 7 bases, with 11 bases between. Germline V gene lookup returns CDR1 SGHVS and CDR2 FQNEAQ. The DNA of the CDR3 is TGTGCCAGCAGCTTAGTGGCTGAATTCCAGCCCCAGCATTTT. It specifies CASSLVAEFQPQHF.

The genes are TRBV6-6 and TRBJ1-4; TRBD1 is a possible D gene (6 bases). V lost 6 bases, J lost 7 bases, and 12 bases lay in between. This CDR3 contains 13 residues. Germline CDR1 and CDR2: MNHNY and SVGAGI (reference sequence). CDR3 loop: CASRSQGAEKLFF. The CDR3, as DNA: TGTGCCAGCAGGTCACAGGGAGCTGAAAAACTGTTTTTT.

This CDR3 reads CASSQDYNYNNQPQHF. CDR3 coding DNA: TGCGCCAGCAGCCAAGACTATAACTATAACAATCAGCCCCAGCATTTT. The genes are TRBV4-1 and TRBJ1-5; D uncertain. The germline V and J ends were trimmed by 0 bases and 3 bases, with 12 bases remaining between them. There are 16 residues in the CDR3. Germline CDR1 is MGHRA and CDR2 is YSYEKL.

The chain has TRBV9 and TRBJ1-2; 10 bases fit TRBD1. Germline assignment: CDR1 SGDLS and CDR2 YYNGEE. Unmatched junction bases numbered 8, after V lost 4 bases and J lost 8 bases. The CDR3 sequence is 14 residues long. This chain's CDR3 is CASSPRDRGEGYTF. The CDR3 nucleotides are TGTGCCAGCAGCCCTCGGGACAGGGGAGAGGGCTACACCTTC. The whole variable domain, remainder taken from reference TRBV9 and TRBJ1-2, is DSGVTQTPKHLITATGQRVTLRCSPRSGDLSVYWYQQSLDQGLQFLIQYYNGEERAKGNILERFSAQQFPDLHSELNLSSLELGDSALYFCASSPRDRGEGYTFGSGTRLTVV.

The CDR3 DNA sequence: TGTGCCAGTAGTGCCTCTGGCGGAAGCCCCTATGGCTACACCTTC. Protein product: CASSASGGSPYGYTF. The chain is built from TRBV19 and TRBJ1-2; D ambiguous. Germline CDR1 reads LNHDA; CDR2 reads SQIVND (reference sequence). Between the trimmed V and J ends, which lost 5 bases and 4 bases, there was a span of 17 bases. There are 15 residues in the CDR3.

This clone was seen only once. This rearrangement joins TRBV11-3 to TRBJ1-6, with D uncertain. The germline gives CDR1 SGHNT, CDR2 YENEEA. The CDR3 consists of 13 residues. The V end was cut by 0 bases, the J end by 7 bases, with 4 bases between. The chain's CDR3 is CASSLDLNSPLHF. The CDR3 nucleotides read TGTGCCAGCAGCTTAGATCTAAATTCACCCCTCCACTTT.

The CDR3 DNA is TGTGCCAGCAGTTACGATAGTCTAGCGGGGGAAGAGACCTACGAGCAGTACTTC. This codes for CASSYDSLAGEETYEQYF. This chain connects TRBV6-2 or TRBV6-3 to TRBJ2-7; 10 nucleotides align to TRBD2. Trimming cost V 2 bases and J 2 bases; bases outside gene matches: 12. This CDR3 is built from 18 residues. CDR1 is MNHEY and CDR2 is SVGEGT in the germline V gene.

The chain combines TRBV19 with TRBJ1-2; D is possibly TRBD1 (6 bases). Trimming took 8 bases from V and 6 from J, leaving 22 bases between them. The germline V gene has CDR1 LNHDA and CDR2 SQIVND (reference sequence). The CDR3 runs to 15 residues. The CDR3 protein is CASSPSLGGLDGYTF. CDR3 DNA sequence: TGTGCCAGTTCCCCCTCCTTAGGGGGATTAGATGGCTACACCTTC.

The chain carries TRBV29-1 and TRBJ1-3, with TRBD1 as a possible D gene (6 bases). The CDR3 sequence is 15 residues long. The V gene's germline CDR1 is SQVTM and CDR2 ANQGSEA. Trimming removed 6 bases at V and 4 bases at J, with 19 bases between. CDR3 sequence reads: CSVGITGTSGNTIYF. CDR3 DNA: TGCAGCGTAGGGATAACAGGGACCTCAGGAAACACCATATATTTT.

The rearrangement joins TRBV6-5 to TRBJ1-1, with a tentative D call TRBD1 (6 bases). The CDR3 runs to 13 residues. Germline loops: CDR1 MNHEY, CDR2 SVGAGI. The V end was cut by 6 bases, the J end by 1 base, with 9 bases between. In nucleotides, the CDR3 is TGTGCCAGCAGCCCACAGGGGAACACTGAAGCTTTCTTT. This gives the protein CASSPQGNTEAFF.

This chain links TRBV7-9 with TRBJ2-7; 8 nucleotides line up with TRBD1. CDR1 is SEHNR, CDR2 FQNEAQ, per germline (reference sequence). The V segment lost 1 base and the J segment 9 bases; nucleotides outside the gene matches: 2. This CDR3 has 12 residues. In nucleotides, the CDR3 is TGTGCCAGCAGCTTAGGACAGGGGTGGCAGTACTTC. Amino acids: CASSLGQGWQYF. Full variable domain (remainder filled in from reference TRBV7-9 and TRBJ2-7): DTGVSQNPRHKITKRGQNVTFRCDPISEHNRLYWYRQTLGQGPEFLTYFQNEAQLEKSRLLSDRFSAERPKGSFSTLEIQRTEQGDSAMYLCASSLGQGWQYFGPGTRLTVT.

This clone was recorded once. The chain uses TRBV3-1 (or the pseudogene TRBV3-2) and TRBJ1-1; D is uncertain. The CDR3 runs 13 residues. The germline V gene encodes CDR1 LGHDT and CDR2 YNNKEL (reference sequence). V was pared by 1 base and J by 0 bases, with 3 bases between. The DNA for the CDR3 is TGTGCCAGCAGCCAAGTATTGAACACTGAAGCTTTCTTT. Protein: CASSQVLNTEAFF.

The genes are TRBV29-1 and TRBJ2-5; 10 positions agree with TRBD2. This CDR3 region has 14 residues. After removal of 3 bases from V and 5 bases from J, the junction contained 6 bases not matched to a gene. Germline assignment: CDR1 SQVTM and CDR2 ANQGSEA. The chain's CDR3 is CSVDSLAGDETQYF. The CDR3 DNA is TGCAGCGTTGATTCCCTAGCGGGAGATGAGACCCAGTACTTC.

This chain links TRBV18 with TRBJ1-3; maybe TRBD1 (5 bases). The V end lost 0 bases, the J end lost 4 bases, and 16 bases lay between the germline ends. CDR1 KGHSH and CDR2 LQKENI come from the germline V gene. This CDR3 is 17 amino acids long. The CDR3 region is CASSPPGRDFFGNTIYF. As DNA, the CDR3 is TGTGCCAGCTCACCACCGGGCAGGGATTTCTTCGGAAACACCATATATTTT.

This chain connects TRBV10-3 to TRBJ2-3; no reliable D call. CDR3 length: 13 amino acids. V was pared by 3 bases and J by 0 bases, with 4 bases between. Germline V gene sequence: CDR1 ENHRY, CDR2 SYGVKD. DNA for the CDR3: TGTGCCATCAGTGACGGTAGCACAGATACGCAGTATTTT. Translated: CAISDGSTDTQYF.

The V call is TRBV5-4, the J call TRBJ2-7, with D hard to call. V gave up 1 base and J gave up 3 bases, with 11 bases separating them. Germline V gives CDR1 SGHNT, CDR2 YYREEE (reference sequence). The CDR3 length is 14 residues. CDR3: CASSLNLGYYEQYF. CDR3 DNA sequence: TGTGCCAGCAGCTTGAACCTGGGCTACTACGAGCAGTACTTC.